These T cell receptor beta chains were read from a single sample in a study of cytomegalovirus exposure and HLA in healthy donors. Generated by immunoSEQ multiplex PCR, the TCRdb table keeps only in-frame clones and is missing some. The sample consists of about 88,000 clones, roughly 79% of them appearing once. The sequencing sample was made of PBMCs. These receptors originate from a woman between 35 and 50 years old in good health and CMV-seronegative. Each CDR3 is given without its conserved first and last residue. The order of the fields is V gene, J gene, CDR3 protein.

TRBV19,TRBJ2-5,ASNPGQGAKTQY
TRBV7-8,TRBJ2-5,ASSLGRGRTRERTQY
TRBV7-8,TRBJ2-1,ASSSFKPGQAYNEQF
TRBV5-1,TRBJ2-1,ASSSGEDEQF
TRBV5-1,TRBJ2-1,ASSLSRGAYNEQF
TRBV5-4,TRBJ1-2,ASSLHFYYRGNRGYT
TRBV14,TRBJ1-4,ASSQLDSRREKLF
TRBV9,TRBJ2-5,ASSVGGGKAETQY
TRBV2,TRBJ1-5,ASSDRGSNQPQH
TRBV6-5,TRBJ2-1,ASSGDRGPYNEQF
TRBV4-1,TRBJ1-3,ASSQDPLGTFAAGNTIY
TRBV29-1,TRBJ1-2,SVGTGLGYT
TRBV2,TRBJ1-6,ASSEGQGLVSPLH
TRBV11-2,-,ASSFGQGVTYEQY
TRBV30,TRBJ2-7,AWSVVVAYEQY
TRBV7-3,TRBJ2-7,ASSLTRTSGSYEQY
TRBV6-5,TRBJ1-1,ASSYLETSRITEAF